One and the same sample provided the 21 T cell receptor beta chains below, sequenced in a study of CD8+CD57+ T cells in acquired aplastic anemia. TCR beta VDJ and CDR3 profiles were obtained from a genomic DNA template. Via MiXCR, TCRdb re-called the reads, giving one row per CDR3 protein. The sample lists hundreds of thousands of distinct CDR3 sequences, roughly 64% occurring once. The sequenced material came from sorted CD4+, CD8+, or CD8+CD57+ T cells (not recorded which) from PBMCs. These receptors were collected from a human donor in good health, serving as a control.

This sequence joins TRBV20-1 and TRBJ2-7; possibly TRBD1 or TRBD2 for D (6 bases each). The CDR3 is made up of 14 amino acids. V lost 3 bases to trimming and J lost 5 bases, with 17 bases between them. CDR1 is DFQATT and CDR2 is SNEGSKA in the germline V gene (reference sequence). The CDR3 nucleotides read TGCAGTGCTAGTGGCGAGGGGGACTTCGACGAGCAGTACTTC. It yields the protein CSASGEGDFDEQYF.

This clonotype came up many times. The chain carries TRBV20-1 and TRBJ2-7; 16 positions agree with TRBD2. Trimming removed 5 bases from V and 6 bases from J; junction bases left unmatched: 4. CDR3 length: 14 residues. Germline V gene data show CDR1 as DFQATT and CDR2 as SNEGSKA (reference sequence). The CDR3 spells CSAGTSGGAGEQYF. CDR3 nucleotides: TGCAGTGCTGGGACTAGCGGGGGGGCTGGCGAGCAGTACTTC.

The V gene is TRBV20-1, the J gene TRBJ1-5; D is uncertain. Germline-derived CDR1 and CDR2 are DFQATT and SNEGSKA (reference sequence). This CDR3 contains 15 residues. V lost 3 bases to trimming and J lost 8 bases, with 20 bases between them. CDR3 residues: CSASARPPRMEPQHF. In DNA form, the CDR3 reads TGCAGTGCTAGCGCTAGACCGCCCCGGATGGAGCCCCAGCATTTT.

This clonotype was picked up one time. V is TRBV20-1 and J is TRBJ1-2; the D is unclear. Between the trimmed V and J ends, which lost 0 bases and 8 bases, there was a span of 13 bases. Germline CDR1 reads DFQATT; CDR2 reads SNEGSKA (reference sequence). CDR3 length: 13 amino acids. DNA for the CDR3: TGCAGTGCTAGAGATCTTCCGTCTGAGGGCTACACCTTC. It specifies CSARDLPSEGYTF.

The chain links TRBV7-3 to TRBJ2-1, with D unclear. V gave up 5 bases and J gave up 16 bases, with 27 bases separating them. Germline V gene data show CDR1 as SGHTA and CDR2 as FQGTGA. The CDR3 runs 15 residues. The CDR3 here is CASSAAVNTEAFFFF. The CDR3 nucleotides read TGTGCCAGCAGCGCCGCAGTGAACACTGAAGCTTTCTTTTTCTTC.

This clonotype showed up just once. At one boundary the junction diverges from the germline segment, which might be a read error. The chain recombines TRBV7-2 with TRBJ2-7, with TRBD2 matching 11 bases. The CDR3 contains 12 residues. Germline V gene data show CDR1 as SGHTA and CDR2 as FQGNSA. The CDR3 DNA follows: TGTGCCAGCAGCTTGATAGCGGGGGGGCAGCAGTTC. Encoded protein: CASSLIAGGQQF.

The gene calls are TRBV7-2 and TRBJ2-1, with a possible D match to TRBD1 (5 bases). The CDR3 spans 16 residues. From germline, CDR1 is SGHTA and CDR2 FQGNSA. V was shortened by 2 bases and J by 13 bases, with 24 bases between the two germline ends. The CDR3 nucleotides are TGTGCCAGCAGCTTAATAGGGGTTGGGAACACTGAAGCTCAGTTCTTC. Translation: CASSLIGVGNTEAQFF. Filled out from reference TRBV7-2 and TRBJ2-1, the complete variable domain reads GAGVSQSPSNKVTEKGKDVELRCDPISGHTALYWYRQSLGQGLEFLIYFQGNSAPDKSGLPSDRFSAERTGGSVSTLTIQRTQQEDSAVYLCASSLIGVGNTEAQFFGPGTRLTVL.

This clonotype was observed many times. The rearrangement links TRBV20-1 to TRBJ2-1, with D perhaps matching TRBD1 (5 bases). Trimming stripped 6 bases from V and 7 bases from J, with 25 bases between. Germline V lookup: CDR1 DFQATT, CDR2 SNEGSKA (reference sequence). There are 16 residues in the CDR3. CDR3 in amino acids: CSARLPGREGPNEQFF. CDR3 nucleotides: TGCAGTGCACGTCTACCGGGCAGGGAAGGGCCTAATGAGCAGTTCTTC.

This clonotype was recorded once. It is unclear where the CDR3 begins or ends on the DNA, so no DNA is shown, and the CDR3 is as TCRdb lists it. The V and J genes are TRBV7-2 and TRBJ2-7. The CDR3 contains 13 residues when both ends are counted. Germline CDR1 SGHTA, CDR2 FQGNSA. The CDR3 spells CASSPGSYEQYFV.

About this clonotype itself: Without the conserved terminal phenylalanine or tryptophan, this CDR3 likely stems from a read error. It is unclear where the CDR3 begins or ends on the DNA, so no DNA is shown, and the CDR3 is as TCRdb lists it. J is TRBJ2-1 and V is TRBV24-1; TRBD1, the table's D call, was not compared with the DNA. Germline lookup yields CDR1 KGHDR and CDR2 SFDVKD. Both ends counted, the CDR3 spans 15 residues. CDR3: CATSAPGGTDTFLFL.

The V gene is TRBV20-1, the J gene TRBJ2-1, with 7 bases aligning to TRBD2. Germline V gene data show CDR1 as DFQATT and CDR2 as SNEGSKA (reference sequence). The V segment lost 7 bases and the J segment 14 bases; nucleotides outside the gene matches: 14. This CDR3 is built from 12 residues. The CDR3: CSVDLAAVRKFF. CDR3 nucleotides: TGCAGTGTGGACCTAGCGGCCGTGCGGAAGTTCTTC.

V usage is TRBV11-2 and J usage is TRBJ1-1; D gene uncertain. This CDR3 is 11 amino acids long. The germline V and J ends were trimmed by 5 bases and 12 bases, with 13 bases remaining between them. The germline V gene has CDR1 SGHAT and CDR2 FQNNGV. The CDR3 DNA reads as TGTGCCAGCAGCCTCTGGAATTCACCTTTCTTT. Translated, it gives CASSLWNSPFF.

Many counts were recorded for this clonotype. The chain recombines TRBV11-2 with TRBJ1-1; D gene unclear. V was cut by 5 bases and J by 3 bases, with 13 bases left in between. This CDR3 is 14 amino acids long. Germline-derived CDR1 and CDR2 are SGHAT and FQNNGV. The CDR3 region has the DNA TGTGCCAGCAGCCTAGGGAGAAGGGACACTGAAGCTTTCTTT. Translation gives CASSLGRRDTEAFF.

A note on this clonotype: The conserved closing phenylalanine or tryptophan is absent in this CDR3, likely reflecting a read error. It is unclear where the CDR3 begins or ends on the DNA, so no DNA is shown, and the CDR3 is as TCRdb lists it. CDR3 protein: CASITGETQYFGP. The chain couples TRBV7-2 to TRBJ1-2; TRBD1, as called in the table, went unchecked against the DNA. Germline CDR1 reads SGHTA; CDR2 reads FQGNSA. The CDR3 is 13 amino acids long, termini counted.

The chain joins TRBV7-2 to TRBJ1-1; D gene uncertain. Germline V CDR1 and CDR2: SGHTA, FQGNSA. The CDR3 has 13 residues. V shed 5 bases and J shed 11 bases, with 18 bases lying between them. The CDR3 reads CASSAGRGWDAFF. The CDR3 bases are TGTGCCAGCAGCGCGGGTCGTGGGTGGGATGCTTTCTTT.

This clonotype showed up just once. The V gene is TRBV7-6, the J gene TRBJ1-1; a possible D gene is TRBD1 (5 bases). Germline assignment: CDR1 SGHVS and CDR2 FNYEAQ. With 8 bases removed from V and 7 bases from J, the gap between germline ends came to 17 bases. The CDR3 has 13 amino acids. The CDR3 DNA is TGTGCCAGCCGCCGTATCAGGGTAGGTGAAGCTTTCTTT. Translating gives CASRRIRVGEAFF.

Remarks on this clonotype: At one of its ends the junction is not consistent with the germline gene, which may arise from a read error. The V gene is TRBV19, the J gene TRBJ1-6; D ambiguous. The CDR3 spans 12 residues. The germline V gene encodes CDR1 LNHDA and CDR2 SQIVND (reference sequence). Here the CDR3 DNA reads TGTACCAGTGGTCCCAGTTATTCACCCCTCCACTTT. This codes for CTSGPSYSPLHF.

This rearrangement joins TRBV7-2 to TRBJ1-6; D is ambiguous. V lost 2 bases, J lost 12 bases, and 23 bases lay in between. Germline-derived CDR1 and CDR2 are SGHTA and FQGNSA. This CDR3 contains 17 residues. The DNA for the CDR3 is TGTGCCAGCAGCTTAAGTAGGACGAAGTCCGGAGATTTACCCCTCCACTTT. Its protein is CASSLSRTKSGDLPLHF.

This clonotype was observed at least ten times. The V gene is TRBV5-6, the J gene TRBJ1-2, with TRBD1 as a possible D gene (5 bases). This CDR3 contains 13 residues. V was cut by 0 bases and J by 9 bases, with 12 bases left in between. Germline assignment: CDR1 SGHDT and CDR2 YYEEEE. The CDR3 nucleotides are TGTGCCAGCAGCTTGGCGGCAGGGAGTAGCTACACCTTC. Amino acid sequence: CASSLAAGSSYTF.

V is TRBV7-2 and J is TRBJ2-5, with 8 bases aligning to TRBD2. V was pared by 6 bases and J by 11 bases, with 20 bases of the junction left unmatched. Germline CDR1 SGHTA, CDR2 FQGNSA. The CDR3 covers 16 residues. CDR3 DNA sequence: TGTGCCAGCAGGGAAACCGGGGGGGCCAGGAGAACGGAACAGTACTTC. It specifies CASRETGGARRTEQYF.

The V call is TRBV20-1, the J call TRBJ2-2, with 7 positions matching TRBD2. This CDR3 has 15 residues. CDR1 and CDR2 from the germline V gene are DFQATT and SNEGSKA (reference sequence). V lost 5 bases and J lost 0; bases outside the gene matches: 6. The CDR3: CSAGGEYANTGELFF. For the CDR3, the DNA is TGCAGTGCTGGGGGGGAGTACGCGAACACCGGGGAGCTGTTTTTT.